This T cell receptor beta chain was captured by sequencing in a study of lymphopenia after photon versus proton radiotherapy. Points from the study as a whole: Proton therapy kept repertoires fairly stable, unlike photons, which gained effector/memory cells. In patients who died, overall survival fell as post-nadir TCR diversity dropped more. Only patients who died were analyzed for survival; proton advantage is unproven. After the lymphocyte nadir, photon-treated repertoires showed oligoclonal expansion, especially of CD8+ Temra cells.

Germline V gene lookup returns CDR1 MNHEY and CDR2 SMNVEV (reference sequence). V lost 9 bases and J lost 0, with 12 bases in between. The CDR3 is made up of 14 amino acids. Clones were sequenced by immunoSEQ multiplex PCR, and TCRdb holds only the in-frame ones, with some missing. The sample has around 50,000 clones, about 88% seen once; the top ten hold about 1.9%. In this sample, this clone turned up a few times. Its antigen remains unidentified. The chain employs TRBV27 and TRBJ1-5; D perhaps matches TRBD1 (5 bases). This TCR derives from a man in his sixties with pancreatic cancer. The source material was peripheral blood, sampled from a patient treated with proton-based radiotherapy. CDR3 sequence: CASRGTLSNQPQHF. The CDR3 coding sequence is TGTGCCAGTCGAGGGACGCTTAGCAATCAGCCCCAGCATTTT.